The 7 T cell receptor beta chains in this list originate from one sample, sequenced in a study of cytomegalovirus exposure and HLA in healthy donors. PCR amplification relied on 60 Vbeta primers (plus 13 Jbeta primers). Repertoires were generated with immunoSEQ multiplex PCR, while TCRdb's copy carries only in-frame clones and drops some. The sample includes about 120,000 clones, less than 90% of them seen just once. The sequenced sample was PBMCs. The receptor set was obtained from a man between 45 and 60 years old in good health and CMV-seronegative.

The chain links TRBV5-1 to TRBJ2-6; D may be TRBD1 (6 bases). Germline lookup yields CDR1 SGHRS and CDR2 YFSETQ. The CDR3 is 14 residues long. V gave up 5 bases and J gave up 1 base, with 7 bases separating them. The CDR3 sequence is CASRTGSGANVLTF. As DNA, the CDR3 is TGCGCCAGCAGAACAGGGTCTGGGGCCAACGTCCTGACTTTC. Filled out from reference TRBV5-1 and TRBJ2-6, the complete variable domain reads KAGVTQTPRYLIKTRGQQVTLSCSPISGHRSVSWYQQTPGQGLQFLFEYFSETQRNKGNFPGRFSGRQFSNSRSEMNVSTLELGDSALYLCASRTGSGANVLTFGAGSRLTVL.

Written as DNA, the CDR3 is TGTGCCAGCAGCTTGTCCTCAGGGGGCCTACAGAATTCACCCCTCCACTTT. Translation: CASSLSSGGLQNSPLHF. This rearrangement joins TRBV5-6 to TRBJ1-6, with 8 bases matching TRBD1. V was pared by 1 base and J by 7 bases, with 10 bases of the junction left unmatched. Germline CDR1 SGHDT, CDR2 YYEEEE. The CDR3 is 17 residues long.

CDR3 amino acids: CASRPTSGRAPYEQYF. CDR3 in DNA: TGTGCCAGCAGACCCACTAGCGGGAGGGCCCCCTACGAGCAGTACTTC. The chain carries TRBV7-2 and TRBJ2-7; 13 bases agree with TRBD2. Trimming took 6 bases from V and 2 from J; bases not matched to a gene: 7. CDR3 length equals 16 residues. Germline V gene lookup returns CDR1 SGHTA and CDR2 FQGNSA.

In DNA, the CDR3 is TGCACCAGCAGCCAAGAGCCGGTATACCCCTCTGCAACTAATGAAAAACTGTTTTTT. Protein sequence: CTSSQEPVYPSATNEKLFF. The chain joins TRBV1 to TRBJ1-4. TRBV1 is labeled a pseudogene. The CDR3 is 19 amino acids.

V and J are TRBV30 and TRBJ2-6, with TRBD1 identical over 7 bases. Germline V gene sequence: CDR1 GTSNPN, CDR2 SVGIG (reference sequence). The CDR3 covers 14 residues. The V gene end was trimmed by 4 bases and the J gene end by 1 base; junction bases not matched to a gene: 1. The CDR3 DNA reads TGTGCCTGGACGACAGGGTCTGGGGCCAACGTCCTGACTTTC. Protein product: CAWTTGSGANVLTF.

The chain uses TRBV28 and TRBJ1-5; D is possibly TRBD1 (5 bases). This CDR3 spans 15 amino acids. Trimming pared 8 bases from V and 2 bases from J, leaving 16 bases between. CDR1 is MDHEN, CDR2 SYDVKM, per germline. The CDR3 loop reads CASGWGGAGNQPQHF. The CDR3 DNA sequence: TGTGCCAGCGGGTGGGGAGGGGCCGGCAATCAGCCCCAGCATTTT.

The rearrangement joins TRBV4-3 to TRBJ2-3, with 7 positions matching TRBD1. Losses at the gene ends were 2 bases for V and 3 bases for J; bases not matched to a gene: 2. Germline V gene data show CDR1 as LGHNA and CDR2 as YSLEER. There are 14 residues in the CDR3. The DNA of the CDR3 is TGCGCCAGCAGCCAAACAGGGGCGACAGATACGCAGTATTTT. Residues: CASSQTGATDTQYF.